This is a list of T cell receptor beta chains from one sample in a study of circulating and synovial CD4+ cells in juvenile arthritis. Sequencing was performed with immunoSEQ multiplex PCR; in TCRdb, only in-frame clones are kept and a portion is missing. Of more than 30,000 clones detected, around 93% appear once; the ten largest clones hold around 3%. Material: CD4+ T cells from blood. These receptors all come from a human donor with juvenile idiopathic arthritis. Each CDR3 is given with its conserved first and last residue. A D gene is named only where the DNA matches it firmly. The size entry is marked missing in some rows and otherwise reads once, few, many or a size class.

clone_size | j_call | v_call | d_call | cdr3_aa | cdr3_nt
few | TRBJ2-6 | TRBV19 | - | CASSIRREPGANVLTF | TGTGCCAGTAGTATAAGGCGGGAACCTGGGGCCAACGTCCTGACTTTC
- | TRBJ2-3 | TRBV18 | - | CASSPRVAESHTQYF | TGTGCCAGCTCCCCGCGCGTAGCGGAGAGCCATACGCAGTATTTT
- | TRBJ2-1 | TRBV9 | TRBD2 | CASSGLAGHDNEQFF | TGTGCCAGCAGCGGACTAGCGGGGCATGACAATGAGCAGTTCTTC
- | TRBJ2-7 | TRBV6-5 | TRBD2 | CASRSRRERSYEQYF | TGTGCCAGCAGGAGCCGGCGGGAGAGGTCCTACGAGCAGTACTTC
once | TRBJ2-5 | TRBV5-1 | TRBD1 | CASSLTGEWETQYF | TGCGCCAGCAGCTTAACAGGGGAGTGGGAGACCCAGTACTTC
- | TRBJ2-5 | TRBV5-1 | - | CASSPETVVETQYF | TGCGCCAGCAGCCCGGAGACAGTGGTCGAGACCCAGTACTTC
- | TRBJ1-1 | TRBV28 | - | CASSFGRETEAFF | TGTGCCAGCAGTTTCGGGCGGGAGACTGAAGCTTTCTTT
- | TRBJ2-2 | TRBV4-2 | - | CASSQVQATAANTGELFF | TGTGCCAGCAGCCAAGTTCAGGCGACAGCCGCGAACACCGGGGAGCTGTTTTTT
- | TRBJ1-2 | TRBV2 | - | CASRSGDFNYGYTF | TGTGCCAGCAGAAGCGGGGATTTTAACTATGGCTACACCTTC
- | TRBJ2-1 | TRBV7-2 | - | CASRSNEQFF | TGTGCCAGTCGCAGCAATGAGCAGTTCTTC
- | TRBJ1-3 | TRBV6-1 | - | CASSEALRSSGNTIYF | TGTGCCAGCAGTGAAGCGCTTCGGTCCTCTGGAAACACCATATATTTT
once | TRBJ2-5 | TRBV11-2 | - | CASGWTQQETQYF | TGTGCCAGCGGTTGGACACAACAAGAGACCCAGTACTTC
- | TRBJ2-3 | TRBV11-2 | - | CASSSVVADTQYF | TGTGCCAGCAGCTCGGTAGTAGCAGATACGCAGTATTTT
- | TRBJ2-4 | TRBV5-1 | - | CASSLPTRLDENIQYF | TGCGCCAGCAGCTTACCAACTAGGCTCGACGAAAACATTCAGTACTTC
- | TRBJ1-1 | TRBV2 | - | CASSRGERTEAFF | TGTGCCAGCAGTCGCGGGGAGAGGACTGAAGCTTTCTTT
- | TRBJ1-2 | TRBV28 | - | CASSSDSPRYTF | TGTGCCAGCAGTTCAGACAGCCCTAGGTACACCTTC
- | TRBJ1-1 | TRBV2 | - | CASSSQGQTEAFF | TGTGCCAGCAGTTCGCAGGGGCAGACTGAAGCTTTCTTT
- | TRBJ2-1 | TRBV28 | TRBD1 | CASRRLGTGYNEQFF | TGTGCCAGCAGACGCCTCGGGACAGGGTACAATGAGCAGTTCTTC
once | TRBJ2-7 | TRBV20-1 | TRBD2 | CSASGKLEQYF | TGCAGTGCAAGCGGGAAGCTCGAGCAGTACTTC
- | TRBJ2-7 | TRBV11-3 | - | CASSFGGAYEQYF | TGTGCCAGCAGCTTTGGAGGTGCCTACGAGCAGTACTTC
- | TRBJ2-2 | TRBV9 | - | CASSGGAYTGELFF | TGTGCCAGCAGCGGGGGAGCGTACACCGGGGAGCTGTTTTTT
few | TRBJ2-7 | TRBV5-1 | TRBD2 | CASSTTSGSYEQYF | TGCGCCAGCAGCACGACTAGCGGGAGCTACGAGCAGTACTTC
- | TRBJ2-7 | TRBV30 | - | CAWSPTAYEQYF | TGTGCCTGGAGCCCAACAGCCTACGAGCAGTACTTC
- | TRBJ1-1 | TRBV11-3 | - | CASPAVRDTEAFF | TGTGCCAGCCCCGCAGTGAGGGACACTGAAGCTTTCTTT
- | TRBJ1-2 | TRBV6-5 | TRBD1 | CASIRTGARSSGYTF | TGTGCCAGCATCAGGACAGGGGCAAGATCGTCAGGCTACACCTTC
- | TRBJ1-3 | TRBV29-1 | - | CSVAGTSGNTIYF | TGCAGCGTTGCCGGGACTTCTGGAAACACCATATATTTT
- | TRBJ2-7 | TRBV18 | TRBD2 | CASSPISGINSYEQYF | TGTGCCAGCTCACCAATAAGCGGGATCAATTCCTACGAGCAGTACTTC
- | TRBJ1-1 | TRBV30 | - | CAWSYGGWTEAFF | TGTGCCTGGAGTTATGGGGGGTGGACTGAAGCTTTCTTT
- | TRBJ2-7 | TRBV5-1 | TRBD1 | CASSFGYRGLYEQYF | TGCGCCAGCAGCTTTGGGTACAGGGGGCTGTACGAGCAGTACTTC
- | TRBJ2-5 | TRBV5-1 | TRBD1 | CASSPGQLQETQYF | TGCGCCAGCAGCCCGGGACAGCTCCAAGAGACCCAGTACTTC
- | TRBJ2-3 | TRBV18 | TRBD2 | CASSPFGLAGANADTQYF | TGTGCCAGCTCACCATTCGGACTAGCGGGAGCTAATGCAGATACGCAGTATTTT
once | TRBJ2-2 | TRBV29-1 | - | CSVLLGSNTGELFF | TGCAGCGTGCTTTTGGGCTCGAACACCGGGGAGCTGTTTTTT
- | TRBJ2-2 | TRBV11-2 | TRBD2 | CASSYSGLAGPTGELFF | TGTGCCAGCAGCTATTCGGGACTAGCGGGACCAACCGGGGAGCTGTTTTTT
- | TRBJ1-4 | TRBV18 | TRBD1 | CASSPPTTGYEKLFF | TGTGCCAGCTCACCACCGACGACAGGGTATGAAAAACTGTTTTTT
- | TRBJ1-1 | TRBV6-6 | TRBD1 | CASRQGTANEAFF | TGTGCCAGCAGACAAGGGACAGCCAATGAAGCTTTCTTT
- | TRBJ1-5 | TRBV6-1 | TRBD1 | CASSDIRQGSQPQHF | TGTGCCAGCAGTGATATAAGACAGGGTTCTCAGCCCCAGCATTTT
- | TRBJ1-1 | TRBV7-9 | - | CASRGRAEGLNTEAFF | TGTGCCAGCAGAGGGAGGGCAGAGGGCTTGAACACTGAAGCTTTCTTT
- | TRBJ2-7 | TRBV5-1 | - | CASSLGHSSYEQYF | TGCGCCAGCAGCTTAGGACATTCCTCCTACGAGCAGTACTTC
- | TRBJ1-1 | TRBV6-6 | - | CASSYAGRNTEAFF | TGTGCCAGCAGTTACGCGGGCCGGAACACTGAAGCTTTCTTT
- | TRBJ2-3 | TRBV10-3 | - | CAISDRVGGTDTQYF | TGTGCCATCAGTGATCGGGTCGGGGGAACAGATACGCAGTATTTT
- | TRBJ2-1 | TRBV5-1 | TRBD2 | CASSKPAGTSGRAGGIEQFF | TGCGCCAGCAGCAAGCCTGCCGGGACTAGCGGGAGGGCCGGAGGTATTGAGCAGTTCTTC
- | TRBJ2-5 | TRBV10-3 | TRBD2 | CAISASQRGQETQYF | TGTGCCATCAGTGCTTCCCAGCGGGGGCAAGAGACCCAGTACTTC
once | TRBJ2-1 | TRBV28 | - | CASSPLLRNEQFF | TGTGCCAGCAGCCCTCTACTCCGGAATGAGCAGTTCTTC
- | TRBJ2-7 | TRBV27 | - | CASSFTGPYEQYF | TGTGCCAGCAGTTTTACAGGGCCCTACGAGCAGTACTTC
- | TRBJ1-1 | TRBV5-1 | - | CASSLVGRGPTEAFF | TGCGCCAGCAGCTTGGTCGGTCGCGGGCCCACTGAAGCTTTCTTT
- | TRBJ1-4 | TRBV11-2 | - | CASSLEPRGNEKLFF | TGTGCCAGCAGCTTAGAACCCAGGGGTAATGAAAAACTGTTTTTT
- | TRBJ2-4 | TRBV6-1 | TRBD2 | CASSRAGGGNIQYF | TGTGCCAGCAGCCGGGCCGGGGGGGGAAACATTCAGTACTTC
- | TRBJ2-7 | TRBV20-1 | - | CSAGDYEQYF | TGCAGTGCTGGGGACTACGAGCAGTACTTC
- | TRBJ2-5 | TRBV7-6 | - | CASSPLGTAQETQYF | TGTGCCAGCAGCCCACTAGGTACTGCCCAAGAGACCCAGTACTTC
- | TRBJ1-2 | TRBV18 | - | CASSPFVVFANYGYTF | TGTGCCAGCTCACCCTTCGTCGTCTTTGCTAACTATGGCTACACCTTC
- | TRBJ1-1 | TRBV7-8 | TRBD1 | CASRNGQGLTEAFF | TGTGCCAGCAGAAATGGACAGGGGCTCACTGAAGCTTTCTTT
- | TRBJ2-1 | TRBV19 | TRBD2 | CASSILLAGQASNEQFF | TGTGCCAGTAGTATCCTACTAGCGGGCCAAGCCAGCAATGAGCAGTTCTTC
- | TRBJ1-5 | TRBV15 | - | CATSRAMSNQPQHF | TGTGCCACCAGCAGAGCAATGAGCAATCAGCCCCAGCATTTT
few | TRBJ2-1 | TRBV19 | - | CASSIDRNRATMKQFF | TGTGCCAGTAGTATAGATCGAAACAGGGCTACAATGAAGCAGTTCTTC
- | TRBJ1-4 | TRBV2 | TRBD1 | CASSERDRGDEKLFF | TGTGCCAGCAGTGAACGGGACAGGGGAGACGAAAAACTGTTTTTT